The clone carrying this T cell receptor (beta chain) was seen only once. As yet, its antigen is unknown. CDR1 and CDR2 (germline): SGHRS, YFSETQ. The ends lost 3 bases at V and 5 bases at J; junction bases unmatched: 4. CDR3 length equals 13 residues. The data belong to a study of read filtering for tumor transcriptome and immune sequencing. Notes on the study in general: Dropping single-read clonotypes raised IR-seq and RNA-seq shared-clonotype correlation.

The library was built from 400 to 500 ng RNA with molecular barcoded adaptors for alpha/delta and beta/gamma chains. TCRdb re-called the reads with MiXCR, one entry per CDR3 protein. Of 35,000 to 55,000 distinct CDR3 sequences listed, approximately 12% are singletons. This TCR was recovered from a donor over 35 with multiple myeloma. Sequenced: a population of CD138-negative cells sorted from bone marrow. The genes are TRBV5-1 and TRBJ2-5, with TRBD2 matching 7 bases. The CDR3 sequence is CASSWEGPETQYF. The CDR3 nucleotides are TGCGCCAGCAGCTGGGAGGGTCCGGAGACCCAGTACTTC.